This record looks at one TCR beta chain sequence and its context. This sample is part of a study of OX40 agonist ivuxolimab in advanced cancers. Overall study context: Aged roughly 23 to 80 with a mean of approximately 60 years, they were around 85% male.

TCRdb keeps only in-frame clones here, not all; method: immunoSEQ multiplex PCR. The top ten clones hold around 1.5% of a sample with some 85,000 clones, 91% of them seen once. The CDR3 consists of 15 residues. Germline lookup yields CDR1 LNHDA and CDR2 SQIVND (reference sequence). Trimming shortened V by 4 bases and J by 0 bases, and 12 bases separated the two germline ends. V usage is TRBV19 and J usage is TRBJ1-2; no definite D call. The sample was CD4+ or CD8+ T cells sorted from blood, taken in a trial of the OX40 agonist ivuxolimab. The receptor comes from an adult with an advanced solid tumor such as melanoma, head and neck, liver or kidney cancer. CDR3 in DNA: TGTGCCAGTAGTACCGAGACCAGTACTAACTATGGCTACACCTTC. Amino acid sequence: CASSTETSTNYGYTF.